The 23 T cell receptor beta chains reported below all come from one sample, sequenced in a study of response to subunit inactivated influenza vaccine. TCRdb re-analysed the RT-PCR reads in MiXCR, keeping a single row per CDR3 protein. The sample has 590,000 or so distinct CDR3 sequences, roughly 15% seen once. The sample consisted of PBMCs from blood, taken 14 to 15 days before vaccination. These receptors all stem from a man over 45 who received an inactivated influenza vaccine.

Only a few counts were recorded for this clonotype. The gene calls are TRBV30 and TRBJ2-7, with D maybe TRBD1 (5 bases). V was cut by 5 bases and J by 0 bases, with 8 bases left in between. The CDR3 loop spans 12 amino acids. In germline, CDR1 is GTSNPN, CDR2 SVGIG (reference sequence). In nucleotides, the CDR3 is TGTGCCTGGGACAGTCTCTCCTACGAGCAGTACTTC. It yields the protein CAWDSLSYEQYF. Full variable domain (missing parts from reference TRBV30 and TRBJ2-7): SQTIHQWPATLVQPVGSPLSLECTVEGTSNPNLYWYRQAAGRGLQLLFYSVGIGQISSEVPQNLSASRPQDRQFILSSKKLLLSDSGFYLCAWDSLSYEQYFGPGTRLTVT.

This clonotype has only a few counts. The V call is TRBV20-1, the J call TRBJ1-1, with 8 bases lining up with TRBD1. V dropped 5 bases and J dropped 1; count of bases not matched to a gene: 6. The CDR3 totals 14 residues. CDR1 and CDR2 (germline): DFQATT, SNEGSKA (reference sequence). The CDR3 spells CSALQGEQNTEAFF. The CDR3, as DNA: TGCAGTGCTCTACAGGGGGAACAGAACACTGAAGCTTTCTTT.

This clonotype was seen a few times. This rearrangement joins TRBV4-1 to TRBJ2-5; D possibly uses TRBD1 or TRBD2 (6 bases each). V lost 3 bases, J lost 3 bases, and 8 bases lay in between. Germline V gene sequence: CDR1 MGHRA, CDR2 YSYEKL. The CDR3 has 13 amino acids. CDR3 amino acids: CASSQRGEETQYF. DNA of the CDR3: TGCGCCAGCAGCCAGAGGGGGGAAGAGACCCAGTACTTC.

V and J are TRBV2 and TRBJ2-7; 8 bases align to TRBD1. In germline, CDR1 is SNHLY, CDR2 FYNNEI. The CDR3 runs to 14 residues. Losses at the gene ends were 6 bases for V and 3 bases for J; bases not matched to a gene: 7. The CDR3 sequence: CASRTGASNYEQYF. The DNA for the CDR3 is TGTGCCAGCAGGACAGGGGCCTCCAACTACGAGCAGTACTTC.

This clonotype has more than one count but fewer than ten. The J gene is TRBJ2-4, the V gene TRBV4-2; D gene ambiguous. CDR1 is LGHNA and CDR2 is YNFKEQ in the germline V gene. V dropped 0 bases and J dropped 1 base, with 7 bases sitting between them. The length of the CDR3 is 15 residues. CDR3 sequence (DNA): TGTGCCAGCAGCCAAGATCTCACCGCCAAAAACATTCAGTACTTC. It translates to CASSQDLTAKNIQYF.

This clonotype was counted only a few times. J is TRBJ2-7 and V is TRBV21-1. TRBV21-1 is labeled a pseudogene. This CDR3 has 13 residues. CDR3 bases: TGTGCCAGCAGCAAAGGTCTTTCTCGGGAGCAGTACTTC. Its translation: CASSKGLSREQYF.

This clonotype was seen a few times. V gene TRBV29-1 combines with J gene TRBJ2-5; 9 bases align to TRBD2. Trimming at V came to 5 bases and at J to 1 base, leaving 5 bases not matched to a gene. CDR1 and CDR2 from the germline V gene are SQVTM and ANQGSEA. The CDR3 spans 14 residues. The DNA for the CDR3 is TGCAGCGTTCAGGGTAGCGGGAGCCAAGAGACCCAGTACTTC. Its translation: CSVQGSGSQETQYF.

This clonotype was seen ten or more times. The genes are TRBV28 and TRBJ2-1; D may be TRBD1 or TRBD2 (5 bases each). The CDR3 consists of 13 residues. Trimming shortened V by 6 bases and J by 8 bases, and 14 bases separated the two germline ends. The germline V gene encodes CDR1 MDHEN and CDR2 SYDVKM. DNA of the CDR3: TGTGCCAGCAGACGGGGCCCGAGGTATGAGCAGTTCTTC. Its protein is CASRRGPRYEQFF.

This clonotype was observed at least ten times. The CDR3 protein is CASSLDGRANEQFF. CDR3 in DNA: TGCGCCAGCAGCTTGGATGGCAGGGCCAATGAGCAGTTCTTC. The chain joins TRBV5-1 to TRBJ2-1, with a weak D call TRBD1 (5 bases). The V end was cut by 0 bases, the J end by 6 bases, with 10 bases between. This CDR3 spans 14 amino acids. CDR1 SGHRS and CDR2 YFSETQ come from the germline V gene.

The chain is built from TRBV7-9 and TRBJ2-3; TRBD2 matches at 14 bases. The CDR3 consists of 17 residues. V gave up 5 bases and J gave up 4 bases; unmatched junction bases: 8. CDR1 and CDR2 from the germline V gene are SEHNR and FQNEAQ (reference sequence). This CDR3 is CASSAGTSGRGPDTQYF. As DNA, the CDR3 is TGTGCCAGCAGCGCCGGGACTAGCGGGAGAGGCCCAGATACGCAGTATTTT.

This clonotype was counted ten times or more. V usage is TRBV9 and J usage is TRBJ2-1; D might be TRBD1 or TRBD2, each matching 5 bases. In germline, CDR1 is SGDLS, CDR2 YYNGEE. V was shortened by 4 bases and J by 8 bases, with 19 bases between the two germline ends. This CDR3 has 15 residues. The CDR3 is CASSKTVTSRDEQFF. The CDR3, as DNA: TGTGCCAGCAGCAAGACAGTAACCTCGCGGGATGAGCAGTTCTTC.

The rearrangement uses TRBV5-6 and TRBJ2-3; 7 bases agree with TRBD2. This CDR3 is 14 amino acids long. Losses at the gene ends were 4 bases for V and 7 bases for J; bases not matched to a gene: 9. The germline V gene has CDR1 SGHDT and CDR2 YYEEEE. The CDR3 region has the DNA TGTGCCAGCAGCCTCCAGGGCGGGAGAAATACGCAGTATTTT. This codes for CASSLQGGRNTQYF. The whole variable domain, remainder taken from reference TRBV5-6 and TRBJ2-3, is DAGVTQSPTHLIKTRGQQVTLRCSPKSGHDTVSWYQQALGQGPQFIFQYYEEEERQRGNFPDRFSGHQFPNYSSELNVNALLLGDSALYLCASSLQGGRNTQYFGPGTRLTVL.

There are many counts of this clonotype. J is TRBJ1-6 and V is TRBV5-1, with 10 bases aligning to TRBD1. With 5 bases clipped from V and 7 bases from J, the junction kept 9 bases outside the gene matches. Germline CDR1 and CDR2: SGHRS and YFSETQ. The CDR3 length is 16 residues. The DNA for the CDR3 is TGCGCCAGCAGTCTTGATCCGGGACAGGGGAATTCACCCCTCCACTTT. Protein sequence: CASSLDPGQGNSPLHF.

This clonotype was seen a handful of times. This rearrangement joins TRBV7-2 to TRBJ2-6, with D perhaps being TRBD1 or TRBD2 (6 bases each). Looked up from germline, CDR1 is SGHTA and CDR2 is FQGNSA. With 5 bases removed from V and 4 bases from J, the gap between germline ends came to 9 bases. There are 14 residues in the CDR3. The CDR3 DNA reads as TGTGCCAGCAGCCGGGGGCAAGGGGCCAACGTCCTGACTTTC. Its protein is CASSRGQGANVLTF.

J is TRBJ2-2 and V is TRBV12-3 or TRBV12-4; possible D gene TRBD2, 6 bases. This CDR3 is 15 amino acids long. Trimming pared 7 bases from V and 1 base from J, leaving 13 bases between. This CDR3 reads CASTRAGGNTGELFF. CDR3 sequence (DNA): TGTGCCAGCACCCGTGCCGGGGGGAACACCGGGGAGCTGTTTTTT.

The gene calls are TRBV21-1 and TRBJ2-5; whether TRBD1, the table's D call, matches the DNA was not checked. TRBV21-1 is tagged as a pseudogene. The CDR3 is made up of 20 amino acids. The CDR3 DNA sequence: TGTGCCAGCAGCAAGACCGGACAGGGGGCTAGCGGAGAGGAGGGTGAGACCCAGTACTTC. Encoded protein: CASSKTGQGASGEEGETQYF.

The chain links TRBV29-1 to TRBJ2-1; 7 bases align to TRBD1. CDR3 size: 14 residues. Germline CDR1 is SQVTM and CDR2 is ANQGSEA. Losses at the gene ends were 7 bases for V and 1 base for J; bases not matched to a gene: 7. CDR3 protein: CSATQGPSYNEQFF. CDR3 sequence (DNA): TGCAGCGCCACACAGGGGCCTTCCTACAATGAGCAGTTCTTC.

The chain employs TRBV7-8 and TRBJ2-1, with D possibly being TRBD2 (5 bases). The germline V gene encodes CDR1 SGHVS and CDR2 FQNEAQ. CDR3 length: 16 amino acids. The V gene lost 5 bases and the J gene lost 2 bases, with 16 bases spanning the gap. CDR3 DNA: TGTGCCAGCAGCCCCCGTACTAGGGCAACCTACAATGAGCAGTTCTTC. Translated: CASSPRTRATYNEQFF.

This clonotype was counted only a few times. The chain carries TRBV7-2 and TRBJ1-4; D uncertain. V was trimmed by 5 bases and J by 8 bases, leaving 12 bases between them. The CDR3 consists of 13 residues. CDR1 and CDR2 (germline): SGHTA, FQGNSA. The CDR3 protein is CASSKYHEEKLFF. Written as DNA, the CDR3 is TGTGCCAGCAGCAAATATCACGAGGAAAAACTGTTTTTT.

The chain combines TRBV4-3 with TRBJ2-3; TRBD2 matches at 7 bases. This CDR3 region has 14 residues. Germline-derived CDR1 and CDR2 are LGHNA and YSLEER. J was trimmed by 6 bases and V by 4 bases; bases with no gene match: 7. DNA for the CDR3: TGCGCCAGCAGCCGAGCCTCGGGAGGTGATACGCAGTATTTT. Its translation is CASSRASGGDTQYF.

This clonotype was detected only a few times. The chain recombines TRBV4-2 with TRBJ2-2; a possible D gene is TRBD2 (6 bases). Trimming took 1 base from V and 3 from J, leaving 15 bases between them. Germline assignment: CDR1 LGHNA and CDR2 YNFKEQ. The CDR3 has 17 amino acids. The CDR3: CASSQAGVAEDTGELFF. The CDR3 bases are TGTGCCAGCAGCCAAGCGGGAGTAGCGGAGGACACCGGGGAGCTGTTTTTT.

This sequence joins TRBV29-1 and TRBJ2-1; the D gene is possibly TRBD2 (6 bases). The length of the CDR3 is 15 residues. Trimming stripped 6 bases from V and 0 bases from J, with 15 bases between. The V gene's germline CDR1 is SQVTM and CDR2 ANQGSEA. The CDR3 loop reads CSVALAQSSYNEQFF. DNA for the CDR3: TGCAGCGTCGCACTAGCCCAGAGCTCCTACAATGAGCAGTTCTTC.

This clonotype was seen a few times. This sequence joins TRBV7-8 and TRBJ2-3, with D possibly matching TRBD2 (6 bases). From germline, CDR1 is SGHVS and CDR2 FQNEAQ. Between the trimmed V and J ends, which lost 0 bases and 4 bases, there was a span of 8 bases. This CDR3 is 14 amino acids long. The CDR3 region has the DNA TGTGCCAGCAGCTTAGCGGAGGGTTCAGATACGCAGTATTTT. It yields the protein CASSLAEGSDTQYF.